Listed below are T cell receptor beta chains from one sample, sequenced in a study of PD-1 blockade in classical Hodgkin lymphoma. Only in-frame clones appear in the TCRdb table, and some are missing; sequencing was by immunoSEQ multiplex PCR. The table lists about 66,000 clones, about 70% of them singletons. Material: peripheral blood mononuclear cells (PBMCs), obtained before the second cycle of nivolumab. Receptor source: a human donor with classical Hodgkin lymphoma. Each CDR3 is given with its conserved first and last residue. The order of the fields is D gene, clone size, J gene, V gene, CDR3 protein, CDR3 DNA. D genes are given only for firm matches. Clone size is given for some rows only: seen once, a few or many times, or a class if the clone is expanded.

- | - | TRBJ2-3 | TRBV7-6 | CASSSTDTQYF | TGTGCCAGCAGCTCTACAGATACGCAGTATTTT
TRBD2 | once | TRBJ2-7 | TRBV5-1 | CASSLAGSGSYEQYF | TGCGCCAGCAGTTTAGCGGGCTCTGGCTCCTACGAGCAGTACTTC
- | - | TRBJ2-1 | TRBV19 | CASSISSGRNNEQFF | TGTGCCAGTAGTATATCCTCCGGGAGAAACAATGAGCAGTTCTTC
- | few | TRBJ1-5 | TRBV7-2 | CASSLAGSFGQPQHF | TGTGCCAGCAGCTTAGCCGGCAGTTTTGGTCAGCCCCAGCATTTT
TRBD2 | - | TRBJ2-3 | TRBV2 | CASRAGGHDTDTQYF | TGTGCCAGTCGAGCGGGAGGTCATGACACAGATACGCAGTATTTT
TRBD2 | - | TRBJ2-3 | TRBV7-3 | CASSYSGGSDTQYF | TGTGCCAGCAGCTATAGCGGGGGATCAGATACGCAGTATTTT
TRBD1 | - | TRBJ2-2 | TRBV6-5 | CASRPGTGGTGELFF | TGTGCCAGCAGGCCCGGGACAGGGGGGACCGGGGAGCTGTTTTTT
- | - | TRBJ1-1 | TRBV7-8 | CASDTILGILPNTEAFF | TGTGCCAGCGACACGATTCTGGGGATCCTCCCAAACACTGAAGCTTTCTTT
- | - | TRBJ1-2 | TRBV11-2 | CASSLDPQTGALYGYTF | TGTGCCAGCAGCTTAGATCCACAGACAGGAGCTCTTTATGGCTACACCTTC
- | once | TRBJ2-1 | TRBV10-2 | CASSQLVDINEQFF | TGCGCCAGCAGCCAACTCGTCGACATCAATGAGCAGTTCTTC
- | - | TRBJ2-2 | TRBV6-6 | CASSYYRNTGELFF | TGTGCCAGCAGTTACTACAGGAACACCGGGGAGCTGTTTTTT